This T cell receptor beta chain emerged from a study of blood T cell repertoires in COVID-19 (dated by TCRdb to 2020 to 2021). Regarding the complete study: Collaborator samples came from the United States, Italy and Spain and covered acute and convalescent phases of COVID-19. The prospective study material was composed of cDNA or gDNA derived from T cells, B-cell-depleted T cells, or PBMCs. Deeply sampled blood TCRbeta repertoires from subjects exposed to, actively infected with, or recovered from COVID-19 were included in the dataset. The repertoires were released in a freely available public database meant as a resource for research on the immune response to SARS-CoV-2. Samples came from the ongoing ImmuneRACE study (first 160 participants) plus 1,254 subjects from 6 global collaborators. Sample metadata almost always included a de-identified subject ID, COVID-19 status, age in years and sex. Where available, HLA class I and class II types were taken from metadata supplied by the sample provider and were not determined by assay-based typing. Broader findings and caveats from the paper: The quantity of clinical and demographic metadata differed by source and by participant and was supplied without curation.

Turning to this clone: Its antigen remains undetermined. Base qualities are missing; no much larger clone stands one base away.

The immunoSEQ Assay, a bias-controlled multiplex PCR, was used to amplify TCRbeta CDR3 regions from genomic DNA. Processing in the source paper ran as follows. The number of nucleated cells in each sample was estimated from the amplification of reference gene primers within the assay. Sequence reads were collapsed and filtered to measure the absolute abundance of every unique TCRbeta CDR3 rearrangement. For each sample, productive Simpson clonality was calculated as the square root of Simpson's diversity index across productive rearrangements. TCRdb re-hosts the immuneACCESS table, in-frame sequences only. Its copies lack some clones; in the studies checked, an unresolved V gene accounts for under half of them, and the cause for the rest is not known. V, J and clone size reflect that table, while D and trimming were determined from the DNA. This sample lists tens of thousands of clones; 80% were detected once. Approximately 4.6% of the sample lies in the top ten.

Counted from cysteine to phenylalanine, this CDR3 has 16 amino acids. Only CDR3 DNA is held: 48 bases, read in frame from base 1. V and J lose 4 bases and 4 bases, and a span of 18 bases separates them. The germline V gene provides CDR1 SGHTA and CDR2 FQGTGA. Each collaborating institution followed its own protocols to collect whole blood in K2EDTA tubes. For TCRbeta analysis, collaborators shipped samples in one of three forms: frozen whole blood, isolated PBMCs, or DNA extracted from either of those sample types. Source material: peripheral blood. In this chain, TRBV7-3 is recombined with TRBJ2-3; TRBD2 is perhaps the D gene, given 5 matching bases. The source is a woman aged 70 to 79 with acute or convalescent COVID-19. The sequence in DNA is TGTGCCAGCAGCTCTTCCAGCGGCTACTCCCCAGATACGCAGTATTTT. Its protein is CASSSSSGYSPDTQYF.